This TCR beta chain was obtained from a study of T cell changes during pregnancy in multiple sclerosis. V lost 4 bases to trimming and J lost 0 bases, with 7 bases between them. The CDR3 is made up of 14 amino acids. Germline V gene lookup returns CDR1 MNHNS and CDR2 SASEGT. Sequencing used immunoSEQ multiplex PCR; TCRdb keeps in-frame clones, though not all of them. The data contain some 85,000 clones, about 95% of them singletons. V is TRBV6-1 and J is TRBJ1-5; weak D call: TRBD1 (5 bases). This receptor was taken from a female donor with multiple sclerosis, enrolled in a pregnancy study. Sample: peripheral blood, taken in the second trimester of pregnancy. The CDR3 reads CASSGQFSNQPQHF. The CDR3 DNA sequence: TGTGCCAGCAGTGGACAGTTTAGCAATCAGCCCCAGCATTTT.